This passage covers 28 T cell receptor beta chains from one sample sequenced in a study of T cells expressing NK-cell markers. One entry per CDR3 protein, without DNA, is what TCRdb gives after re-calling the 5' RACE reads. Here the sample table reports about 20,000 distinct CDR3 sequences. The sequenced sample consisted of blood T cells: a sorted CD56 or NKG2C T cell subset, CD4+ or CD8+ T cells, or bulk PBMC T cells (not recorded which). These receptors were collected from a man aged 18-70 years in good health.

V is TRBV29-1 and J is TRBJ2-6. CDR1 and CDR2 (germline): SQVTM, ANQGSEA. This CDR3 comprises 15 residues. The CDR3: CSVDKVGSGANVLTF.

The chain couples TRBV7-2 to TRBJ2-5; lacking DNA, the TRBD1 call made by TCRdb goes unchecked. The V gene's germline CDR1 is SGHTA and CDR2 FQGNSA. This CDR3 comprises 15 residues. The CDR3 loop is CASSELTGGVGTQYF.

CDR3 amino acids: CASSLFTNEQFF. V gene TRBV7-6 combines with J gene TRBJ2-1. The CDR3 spans 12 residues. The V gene's germline CDR1 is SGHVS and CDR2 FNYEAQ.

The chain couples TRBV5-6 to TRBJ2-2. Looked up from germline, CDR1 is SGHDT and CDR2 is YYEEEE. This CDR3 is 12 amino acids long. The CDR3 here is CASSRAAGELFF.

V and J are TRBV28 and TRBJ1-1. This CDR3 spans 14 amino acids. Germline V gene data show CDR1 as MDHEN and CDR2 as SYDVKM. CDR3 residues: CASNLGVSNTEAFF.

The V gene is TRBV19, the J gene TRBJ2-2. The germline V gene encodes CDR1 LNHDA and CDR2 SQIVND (reference sequence). The CDR3 consists of 13 residues. The CDR3 region is CASSIPNTGELFF.

The chain links TRBV18 to TRBJ1-3; TCRdb lists TRBD1, though no DNA is available to test this call. From germline, CDR1 is KGHSH and CDR2 LQKENI. The CDR3 runs 15 residues. The CDR3 loop reads CASSPVTPAGNTIYF.

The genes are TRBV12-3 or TRBV12-4 and TRBJ1-4. CDR3 size: 16 residues. The CDR3 protein is CASSPQSLGSGEKLFF.

The rearrangement links TRBV12-3 or TRBV12-4 to TRBJ1-1; TCRdb indicates TRBD1, and absent DNA this call remains unverified. The CDR3 contains 13 residues. CDR3 in amino acids: CASLTGFGTEAFF.

The chain recombines TRBV5-5 with TRBJ2-6. Germline V gives CDR1 SGHKS, CDR2 YYEKEE (reference sequence). The CDR3 loop spans 15 amino acids. The CDR3 here is CASSLVGSGANVLTF. The complete variable domain, with remaining parts taken from reference TRBV5-5 and TRBJ2-6, reads DAGVTQSPTHLIKTRGQQVTLRCSPISGHKSVSWYQQVLGQGPQFIFQYYEKEERGRGNFPDRFSARQFPNYSSELNVNALLLGDSALYLCASSLVGSGANVLTFGAGSRLTVL.

J is TRBJ2-7 and V is TRBV6-5; no DNA is available, so the TRBD1 call from TCRdb remains unchecked. Germline V gene data show CDR1 as MNHEY and CDR2 as SVGAGI. The CDR3 extends over 16 amino acids. The CDR3 region is CASSSKTGTGLFEQYF.

The chain combines TRBV11-1 with TRBJ2-1; TCRdb's D call of TRBD1 is untestable without DNA. Germline loops: CDR1 SGHAT, CDR2 FQDESV (reference sequence). CDR3 length equals 15 residues. The chain's CDR3 is CASSLGRGEHYEQFF. The full variable domain, completed using reference TRBV11-1 and TRBJ2-1, is EAEVAQSPRYKITEKSQAVAFWCDPISGHATLYWYRQILGQGPELLVQFQDESVVDDSQLPKDRFSAERLKGVDSTLKIQPAELGDSAMYLCASSLGRGEHYEQFFGPGTRLTVL.

V is TRBV6-2 or TRBV6-3 and J is TRBJ2-1; TCRdb selects TRBD2, and the lack of DNA leaves this call unchecked. The CDR3 consists of 14 residues. CDR1 is MNHEY, CDR2 SVGEGT, per germline. CDR3 region: CASSLPSGGGEQFF.

The V call is TRBV5-6, the J call TRBJ2-7. The CDR3 length is 11 residues. From germline, CDR1 is SGHDT and CDR2 YYEEEE. The CDR3 region is CASSLEYEQYF.

The CDR3 is CASSQVPGGPYEQYF. The chain recombines TRBV4-1 with TRBJ2-7. The CDR3 loop spans 15 amino acids. Germline CDR1 reads MGHRA; CDR2 reads YSYEKL.

The chain links TRBV19 to TRBJ2-7; TCRdb calls TRBD2, which cannot be checked without DNA. Germline CDR1 and CDR2: LNHDA and SQIVND (reference sequence). This CDR3 is 17 amino acids long. CDR3 amino acids: CASDNVDRSQISYEQYF.

The genes are TRBV4-3 and TRBJ2-7. Germline assignment: CDR1 LGHNA and CDR2 YSLEER. The CDR3 has 15 amino acids. The CDR3 loop reads CASSQETGASYEQYF.

The CDR3 here is CASSFSRTGTNYEQYF. The genes are TRBV7-2 and TRBJ2-7; the TRBD1 assignment by TCRdb is unverifiable without DNA. Germline V gives CDR1 SGHTA, CDR2 FQGNSA. There are 16 residues in the CDR3.

The genes are TRBV29-1 and TRBJ2-2; TCRdb indicates TRBD1, and absent DNA this call remains unverified. The length of the CDR3 is 14 residues. Per the germline V gene, CDR1 is SQVTM and CDR2 is ANQGSEA. CDR3 protein: CSVERTGWVGELFF.

The chain combines TRBV11-2 with TRBJ1-3; TCRdb's assignment of TRBD1 cannot be checked, as there is no DNA. CDR3 length: 16 amino acids. Germline lookup yields CDR1 SGHAT and CDR2 FQNNGV. CDR3 in amino acids: CASSLDTSPLGNTIYF.

The V gene is TRBV3-1, the J gene TRBJ2-1; TCRdb designates TRBD1, a call that cannot be tested without DNA. This CDR3 spans 15 amino acids. The germline CDR1 and CDR2 sequences are LGHDT and YNNKEL (reference sequence). The CDR3 reads CASSQEGVRAQEQFF.

The genes are TRBV12-3 or TRBV12-4 and TRBJ1-5; TCRdb outputs TRBD1, but without DNA this stays unchecked. The CDR3 is 16 residues long. The CDR3 region is CASSLSGGWSNQPQHF.

The CDR3 loop reads CASSSGGWELFF. This chain joins TRBV5-5 and TRBJ2-2. Germline assignment: CDR1 SGHKS and CDR2 YYEKEE (reference sequence). The CDR3 covers 12 residues.

The chain uses TRBV2 and TRBJ2-7; there is no DNA to check the TCRdb D call of TRBD1. The germline V gene encodes CDR1 SNHLY and CDR2 FYNNEI. CDR3 length: 15 amino acids. The CDR3 sequence is CASSRSTGNSYEQYF.

This chain joins TRBV29-1 and TRBJ2-3; TCRdb lists TRBD2, though no DNA is available to test this call. CDR3 length: 12 amino acids. Germline loops: CDR1 SQVTM, CDR2 ANQGSEA. The CDR3 spells CSVWRGTDTQYF.

CDR3 residues: CASSQGAGTPPARTQYF. V usage is TRBV4-1 and J usage is TRBJ2-5; with no DNA, the TCRdb D assignment of TRBD1 cannot be verified. CDR1 is MGHRA and CDR2 is YSYEKL in the germline V gene. The CDR3 loop spans 17 amino acids.

This sequence joins TRBV29-1 and TRBJ1-4. The germline V gene encodes CDR1 SQVTM and CDR2 ANQGSEA. The CDR3 runs 14 residues. This CDR3 is CSVGEGSTNEKLFF.

J is TRBJ1-1 and V is TRBV10-3; without DNA, the TCRdb call of TRBD1 cannot be checked. Germline values: CDR1 ENHRY, CDR2 SYGVKD. The CDR3 length is 13 residues. This CDR3 is CAINRDRGTEAFF.